The present TCR beta chain was sequenced within a study of molecular identifiers for immune sequencing clone quantification. Study as a whole: In replicates, RNA from about 20,000 or 100,000 naive CD8 cells was split five ways, four sequenced.

Trimming pared 2 bases from V and 2 bases from J, leaving 16 bases between. Germline assignment: CDR1 MNHEY and CDR2 SVGEGT. CDR3 length: 16 residues. This clonotype appeared many times. Sorting isolated naive CD8 T cells as CD8+CD4-CCR7+CD45RA+ events. TCRdb ran MiXCR on the PCR reads and lists one entry per CDR3 protein. Among approximately 670,000 distinct CDR3 sequences listed, less than 20% were seen once. The sample consisted of naive CD8+ T cells from blood, with Jurkat cell RNA spiked in. Subset meaning: FACS-sorted CD8+CD4-CCR7+CD45RA+ naive T cells. The clonotype was recovered from a human donor in good health. Some libraries in this study had Jurkat cell RNA spiked in. This rearrangement joins TRBV6-2 or TRBV6-3 to TRBJ2-7; maybe TRBD1 (5 bases). The CDR3 bases are TGTGCCAGCAGTTACCAGATCAGGGATATCACCTACGAGCAGTACTTC. Translation: CASSYQIRDITYEQYF.